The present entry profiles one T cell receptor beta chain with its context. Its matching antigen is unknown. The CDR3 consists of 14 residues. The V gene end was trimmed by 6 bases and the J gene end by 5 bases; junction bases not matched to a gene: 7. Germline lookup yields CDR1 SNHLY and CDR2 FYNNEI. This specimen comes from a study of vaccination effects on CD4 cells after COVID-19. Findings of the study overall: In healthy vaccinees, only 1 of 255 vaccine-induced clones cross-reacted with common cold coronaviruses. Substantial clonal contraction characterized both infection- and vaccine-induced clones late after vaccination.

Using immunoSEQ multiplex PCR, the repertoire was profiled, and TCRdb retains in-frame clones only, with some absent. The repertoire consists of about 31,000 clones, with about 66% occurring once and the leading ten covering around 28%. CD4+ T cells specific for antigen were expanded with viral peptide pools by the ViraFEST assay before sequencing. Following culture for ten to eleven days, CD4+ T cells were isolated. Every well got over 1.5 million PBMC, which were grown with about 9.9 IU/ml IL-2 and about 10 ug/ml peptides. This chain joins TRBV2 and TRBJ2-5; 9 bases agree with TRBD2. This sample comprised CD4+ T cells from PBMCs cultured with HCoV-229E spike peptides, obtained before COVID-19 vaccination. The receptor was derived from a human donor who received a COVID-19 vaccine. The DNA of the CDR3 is TGTGCCAGCAGCCAGGGACTAGCCCGGGAGACCCAGTACTTC. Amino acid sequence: CASSQGLARETQYF.